This T cell receptor beta chain appears in the sequencing data of a study of T cells in Graves' hyperthyroidism and ophthalmopathy. Using RNA transcripts as the source, TCR beta CDR3 regions were amplified. Initially, a first-round RT-PCR of the TCR CDR3 employed the HTBI primer set. Each CDR3 protein gets one entry after TCRdb re-called the multiplex PCR reads with MiXCR. This sample has approximately 620,000 distinct CDR3 sequences, with 14% found just once. A word on this clonotype: This may come from a read error, since a much larger clone is one base off.

Germline CDR1 is SNHLY and CDR2 is FYNNEI. CDR3 length equals 11 residues. The genes are TRBV2 and TRBJ1-1; D is ambiguous. This receptor was obtained from a woman between 25 and 40 years old with Graves' hyperthyroidism that later progressed to Graves' ophthalmopathy. The specimen sequenced was blood. CDR3 DNA: TGTGCCAGCACAGATACTCTAGAAGCTATCTTT. Protein: CASTDTLEAIF. The full variable domain, with the rest looked up from reference TRBV2 and TRBJ1-1, is EPEVTQTPSHQVTQMGQEVILRCVPISNHLYFYWYRQILGQKVEFLVSFYNNEISEKSEIFDDQFSVERPDGSNFTLKIRSTKLEDSAMYFCASTDTLEAIFGQGTRLTVV.